The clone carrying this T cell receptor (beta chain) was detected only once. The table came from immunoSEQ multiplex PCR; TCRdb's copy has only in-frame clones and leaves some out. The sample lists some 210,000 clones, 92% occurring once. This specimen belongs to a study of blood T cell repertoires in COVID-19. Study context: From the United States, Italy and Spain came samples of acute and convalescent COVID-19.

V was clipped by 5 bases and J by 1 base, with 20 bases between them. This CDR3 spans 17 amino acids. Germline V lookup: CDR1 MNHEY, CDR2 SMNVEV (reference sequence). Sequencing was done on a sample of peripheral blood. The receptor was derived from a man in his thirties or forties with acute or convalescent COVID-19. V gene TRBV27 combines with J gene TRBJ1-1, with D perhaps TRBD1 (5 bases). This chain's CDR3 is CASSLLHQGKANTEAFF. CDR3 nucleotide sequence: TGTGCCAGCAGTCTCCTTCACCAGGGTAAAGCGAACACTGAAGCTTTCTTT.